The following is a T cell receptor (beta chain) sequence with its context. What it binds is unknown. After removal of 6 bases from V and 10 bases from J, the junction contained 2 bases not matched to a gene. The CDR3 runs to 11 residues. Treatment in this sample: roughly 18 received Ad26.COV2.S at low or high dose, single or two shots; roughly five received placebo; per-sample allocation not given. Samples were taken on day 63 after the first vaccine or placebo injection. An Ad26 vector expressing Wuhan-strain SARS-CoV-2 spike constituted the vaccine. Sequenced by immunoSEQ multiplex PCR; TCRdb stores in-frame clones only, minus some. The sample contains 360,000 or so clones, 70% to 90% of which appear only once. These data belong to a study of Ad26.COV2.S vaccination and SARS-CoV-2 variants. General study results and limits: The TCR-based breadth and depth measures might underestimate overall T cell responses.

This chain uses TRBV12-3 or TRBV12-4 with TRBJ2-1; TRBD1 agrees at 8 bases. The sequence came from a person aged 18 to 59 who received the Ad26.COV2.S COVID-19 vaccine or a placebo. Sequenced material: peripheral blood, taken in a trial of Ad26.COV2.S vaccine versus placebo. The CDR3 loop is CASRGTGEQFF. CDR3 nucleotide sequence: TGTGCCAGCAGGGGGACAGGAGAGCAGTTCTTC.